The 2 T cell receptor beta chains below all came from one sample that was sequenced in a study of early T cells in non-severe SARS-CoV-2 infection. Via MiXCR, TCRdb re-called the 5' RACE reads, giving one row per CDR3 protein. The sample consists of fewer than 100,000 distinct CDR3 sequences, less than 15% of them appearing once. Sequencing used whole blood. Receptor source: an adult who was a healthcare worker with PCR-confirmed SARS-CoV-2 infection or an uninfected control (not recorded which).

This chain uses TRBV24-1 with TRBJ2-3; either TRBD1 or TRBD2 may supply D (5 bases each). This CDR3 has 12 residues. CDR1 is KGHDR, CDR2 SFDVKD, per germline. CDR3 coding DNA: TGTGCTTCTTGGGACAGCACAGATACGCAGTATTTT. Translation gives CASWDSTDTQYF.

The V and J genes are TRBV10-3 and TRBJ2-3; maybe TRBD2 (5 bases). The CDR3 length is 13 residues. Trimming pared 8 bases from V and 4 bases from J, leaving 13 bases between. The germline CDR1 and CDR2 sequences are ENHRY and SYGVKD. CDR3 in DNA: TGTGCCATCCAGAACGGGGTCTCAGATACGCAGTATTTT. This encodes CAIQNGVSDTQYF.